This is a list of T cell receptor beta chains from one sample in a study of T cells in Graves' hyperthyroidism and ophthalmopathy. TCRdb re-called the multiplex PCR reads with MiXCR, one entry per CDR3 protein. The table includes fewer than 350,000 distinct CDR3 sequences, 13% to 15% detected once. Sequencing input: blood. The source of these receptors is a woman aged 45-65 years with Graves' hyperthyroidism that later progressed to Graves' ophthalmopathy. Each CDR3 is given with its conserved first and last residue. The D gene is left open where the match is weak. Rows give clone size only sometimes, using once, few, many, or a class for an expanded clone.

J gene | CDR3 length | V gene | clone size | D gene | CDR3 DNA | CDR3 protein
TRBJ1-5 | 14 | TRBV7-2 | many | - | TGTGCCAGCAGCCTCTCCCCGACCAATCAGCCCCAGCATTTT | CASSLSPTNQPQHF
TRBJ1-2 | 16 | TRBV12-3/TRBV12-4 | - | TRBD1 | TGTGCCAGCAGTGTAGGGGGGGGACAGGGGTATAATGGCTACACCTTC | CASSVGGGQGYNGYTF
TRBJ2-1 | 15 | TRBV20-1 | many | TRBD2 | TGCAGTGCTAGAGGACTAGCGGGCAAGTACCATGAGCAGTTCTTC | CSARGLAGKYHEQFF
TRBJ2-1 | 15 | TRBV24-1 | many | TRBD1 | TGTGCCACCAGTGATCCAAGACAGGGTATAGATGAGCAGTTCTTC | CATSDPRQGIDEQFF
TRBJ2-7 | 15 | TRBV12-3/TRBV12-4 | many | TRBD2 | TGTGCCAGCAGTACTAGCGGGAGGGCCTCCCACGAGCAGTACTTC | CASSTSGRASHEQYF
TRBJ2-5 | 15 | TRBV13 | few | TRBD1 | TGTGCCAGCAGTCTACCCGGGACAGCCCAAGAGACCCAGTACTTC | CASSLPGTAQETQYF
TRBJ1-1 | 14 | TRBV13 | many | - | TGTGCCAGCAGCCAGGGGCCTCTTGAGGCTGAAGCTTTCTTT | CASSQGPLEAEAFF
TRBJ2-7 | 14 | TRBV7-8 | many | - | TGTGCCAGCAGCTTAGCCCCCAGGGACTACGAGCAGTACTTC | CASSLAPRDYEQYF
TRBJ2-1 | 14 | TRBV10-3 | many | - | TGTGCCATCAGTGAGTCGTCTGACTACAATGAGCAGTTCTTC | CAISESSDYNEQFF
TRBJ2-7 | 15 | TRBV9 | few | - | TGTGCCAGCAGCGTAGCGATAGACAGCTCCTACGAGCAGTACTTC | CASSVAIDSSYEQYF
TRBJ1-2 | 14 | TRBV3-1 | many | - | TGTGCCAGCGCCGGGGGGGCTACTAACTATGGCTACACCTTC | CASAGGATNYGYTF
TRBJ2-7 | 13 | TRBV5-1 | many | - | TGCGCCAGCACGCCCCCGGGTTCCTACGAGCAGTACTTC | CASTPPGSYEQYF
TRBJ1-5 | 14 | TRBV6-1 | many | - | TGTGCCAGCAGTGAAATCCTTCCCAATCAGCCCCAGCATTTT | CASSEILPNQPQHF
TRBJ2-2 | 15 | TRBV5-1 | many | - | TGCGCCAGCAGCTTACCACAGGACTACACCGGGGAGCTGTTTTTT | CASSLPQDYTGELFF
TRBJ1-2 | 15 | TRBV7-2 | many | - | TGTGCCAGCAGCTTAGGGACCGCTCTTTACTATGGCTACACCTTC | CASSLGTALYYGYTF
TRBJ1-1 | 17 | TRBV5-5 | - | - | TGTGCCAGCAGCTTGGGCCCCGACAGGATGATTGGCACTGAAGCTTTCTTT | CASSLGPDRMIGTEAFF
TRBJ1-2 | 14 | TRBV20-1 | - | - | TGCAGTGCTCCCCAGAGGGGGGTAGACTATGGCTACACCTTC | CSAPQRGVDYGYTF
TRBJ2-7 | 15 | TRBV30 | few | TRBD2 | TGTGCCTGGAGTGGTAGCGGGAGGCTTACCTACGAGCAGTACTTC | CAWSGSGRLTYEQYF
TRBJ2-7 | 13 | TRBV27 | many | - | TGTGCCAGCAGTTGGGCCAGAGCCTACGAGCAGTACTTC | CASSWARAYEQYF
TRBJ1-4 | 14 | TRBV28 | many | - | TGTGCCAGCAGTTTAGCAGAGTACCCTGAAAAACTGTTTTTT | CASSLAEYPEKLFF
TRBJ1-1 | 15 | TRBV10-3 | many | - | TGTGCCATCAGTGAGTTTTCGGTAACGGACACTGAAGCTTTCTTT | CAISEFSVTDTEAFF
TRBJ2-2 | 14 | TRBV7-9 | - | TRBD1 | TGTGCCAGCAGCCCTGGGACAGCGACCGGGGAGCTGTTTTTT | CASSPGTATGELFF
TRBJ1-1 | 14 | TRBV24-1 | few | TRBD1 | TGTGCCACCGTAGGGGGCGCCGAGAACACTGAAGCTTTCTTT | CATVGGAENTEAFF
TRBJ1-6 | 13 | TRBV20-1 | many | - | TGCAGTGCTAGGGACATCCAGGGATCACCCCTCCACTTT | CSARDIQGSPLHF
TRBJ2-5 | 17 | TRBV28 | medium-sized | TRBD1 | TGTGCCAGCAGCAATACCGGGGACAGGGGGCGTAAGGAGACCCAGTACTTC | CASSNTGDRGRKETQYF
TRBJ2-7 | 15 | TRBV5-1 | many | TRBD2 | TGCGCCAGCAGCCGGAGCCCTAGCGGGATCCACGAGCAGTACTTC | CASSRSPSGIHEQYF
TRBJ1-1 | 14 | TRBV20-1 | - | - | TGCAGTGCTACTTCAGGGTCTCGGAACACTGAAGCTTTCTTT | CSATSGSRNTEAFF
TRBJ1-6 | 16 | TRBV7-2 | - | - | TGTGCCAGCAGCTTGGCATCCAGGGTGGGAAATTCACCCCTCCACTTT | CASSLASRVGNSPLHF
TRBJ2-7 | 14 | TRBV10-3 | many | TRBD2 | TGTGCCATCAGTGACGGGACTAGGGTCCACGAGCAGTACTTC | CAISDGTRVHEQYF
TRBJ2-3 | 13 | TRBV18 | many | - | TGTGCCAGCTCACACCTCAGCACAGATACGCAGTATTTT | CASSHLSTDTQYF
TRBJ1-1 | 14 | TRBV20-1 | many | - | TGCAGTGCTAAATGGTCCAGGGGAGGCACTGAAGCTTTCTTT | CSAKWSRGGTEAFF
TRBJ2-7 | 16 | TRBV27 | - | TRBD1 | TGTGCCAGCAGTCGATCCTCGGGACAGGGGTGGTACGAGCAGTACTTC | CASSRSSGQGWYEQYF
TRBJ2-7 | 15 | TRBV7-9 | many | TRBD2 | TGTGCCAGCAGCTTAAGAAGGCGGGAGCCGTACGAGCAGTACTTC | CASSLRRREPYEQYF
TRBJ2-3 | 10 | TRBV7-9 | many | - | TGTGCCAGCGGGGGGGATACGCAGTATTTT | CASGGDTQYF
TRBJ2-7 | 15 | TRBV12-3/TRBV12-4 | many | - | TGTGCCAGCAATACGGCGGGGAGAAGTTCACACGAGCAGTACTTC | CASNTAGRSSHEQYF
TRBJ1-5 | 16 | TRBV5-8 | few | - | TGTGCCAGCAGCCAGGAGGGGGGGGCCAGCAATCAGCCCCAGCATTTT | CASSQEGGASNQPQHF
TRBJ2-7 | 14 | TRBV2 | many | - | TGTGCCAGCAGTGAAGTAGCGCGGAGCCGGGAGCAGTACTTC | CASSEVARSREQYF
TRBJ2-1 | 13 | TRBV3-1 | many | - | TGTGCCAGCAGCCGACTGGGGCTCGATGAGCAGTTCTTC | CASSRLGLDEQFF
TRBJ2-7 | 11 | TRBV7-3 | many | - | TGTGCCAGCAGGTTCGGGACGAAGCAGTACTTC | CASRFGTKQYF
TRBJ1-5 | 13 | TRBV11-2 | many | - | TGTGCCAGCAGCCCCGGGAGGGATCAGCCCCAGCATTTT | CASSPGRDQPQHF
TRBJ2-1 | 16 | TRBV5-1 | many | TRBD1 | TGCGCCAGCAGCTTTAGTGGGACAGGGGACTGGGATGAGCAGTTCTTC | CASSFSGTGDWDEQFF
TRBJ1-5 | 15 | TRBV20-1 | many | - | TGCAGTGCCTTAGAGAAGTATTGGAGCAATCAGCCCCAGCATTTT | CSALEKYWSNQPQHF
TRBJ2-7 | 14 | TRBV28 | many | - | TGTGCCAGCACCCCCCACGTTAGCGGATACGAGCAGTACTTC | CASTPHVSGYEQYF
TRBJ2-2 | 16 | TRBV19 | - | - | TGTGCCAGTAGAGATCGGGGTGGCCCCAACACCGGGGAGCTGTTTTTT | CASRDRGGPNTGELFF
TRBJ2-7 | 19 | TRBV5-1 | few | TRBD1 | TGCGCCAGCAGTCGACAACCGGGGGCCACGGGGACAGGGAAATACGAGCAGTACTTC | CASSRQPGATGTGKYEQYF
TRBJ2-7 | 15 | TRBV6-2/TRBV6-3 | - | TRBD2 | TGTGCCAGCAGTTCCTCGACTAGCGGCCGCTACGAGCAGTACTTC | CASSSSTSGRYEQYF
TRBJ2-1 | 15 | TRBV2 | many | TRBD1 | TGTGCCAGCAGGCAGGGGGCCCCTTCCTACAATGAGCAGTTCTTC | CASRQGAPSYNEQFF